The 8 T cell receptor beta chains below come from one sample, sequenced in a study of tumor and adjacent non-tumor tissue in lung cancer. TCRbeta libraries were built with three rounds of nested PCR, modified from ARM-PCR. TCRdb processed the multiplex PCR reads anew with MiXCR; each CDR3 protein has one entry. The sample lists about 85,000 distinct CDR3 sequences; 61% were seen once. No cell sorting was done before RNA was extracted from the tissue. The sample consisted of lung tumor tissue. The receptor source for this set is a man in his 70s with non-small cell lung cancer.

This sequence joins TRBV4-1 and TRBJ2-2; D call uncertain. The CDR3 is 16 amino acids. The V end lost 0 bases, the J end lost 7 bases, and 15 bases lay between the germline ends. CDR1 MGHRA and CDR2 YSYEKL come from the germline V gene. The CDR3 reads CASSQEVARNRGELFF. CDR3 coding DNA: TGCGCCAGCAGCCAAGAGGTTGCACGCAACCGCGGGGAGCTGTTTTTT.

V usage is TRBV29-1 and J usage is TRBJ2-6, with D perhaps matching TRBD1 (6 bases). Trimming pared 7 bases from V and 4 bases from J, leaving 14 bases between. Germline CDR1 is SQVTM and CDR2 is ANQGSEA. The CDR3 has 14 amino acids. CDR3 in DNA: TGCAGCGCCGGGGACACCTCGGGGGCCAACGTCCTGACTTTC. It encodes CSAGDTSGANVLTF. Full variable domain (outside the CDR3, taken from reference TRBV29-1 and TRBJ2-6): SAVISQKPSRDICQRGTSLTIQCQVDSQVTMMFWYRQQPGQSLTLIATANQGSEATYESGFVIDKFPISRPNLTFSTLTVSNMSPEDSSIYLCSAGDTSGANVLTFGAGSRLTVL.

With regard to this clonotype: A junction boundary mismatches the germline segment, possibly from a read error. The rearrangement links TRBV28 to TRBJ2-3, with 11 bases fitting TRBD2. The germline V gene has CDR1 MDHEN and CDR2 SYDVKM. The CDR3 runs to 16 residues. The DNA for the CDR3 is TGTGCCAGCAGTTTAAGTGCTAGCGGGAGGACTGATATGCAGTATTTT. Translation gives CASSLSASGRTDMQYF.

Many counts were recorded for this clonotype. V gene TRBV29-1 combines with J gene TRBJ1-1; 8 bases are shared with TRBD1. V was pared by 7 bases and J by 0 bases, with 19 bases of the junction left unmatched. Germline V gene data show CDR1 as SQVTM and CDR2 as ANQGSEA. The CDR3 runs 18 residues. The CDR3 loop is CSDETGTGNLLMNTEAFF. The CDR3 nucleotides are TGCAGCGATGAGACCGGGACAGGCAACTTACTGATGAACACTGAAGCTTTCTTT.

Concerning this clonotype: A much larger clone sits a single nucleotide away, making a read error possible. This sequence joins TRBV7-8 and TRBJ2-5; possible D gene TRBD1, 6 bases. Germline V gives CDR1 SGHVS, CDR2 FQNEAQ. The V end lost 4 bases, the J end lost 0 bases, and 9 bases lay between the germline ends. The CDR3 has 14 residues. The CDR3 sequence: CASSSGTHQETQYF. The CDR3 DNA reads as TGTGCCAGCAGCTCCGGGACACACCAAGAGACCCAGTACTTC.

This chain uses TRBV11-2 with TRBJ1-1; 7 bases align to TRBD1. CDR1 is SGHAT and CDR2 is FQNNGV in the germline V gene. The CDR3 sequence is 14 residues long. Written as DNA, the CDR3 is TGTACCGGCAGCTTAGATGGGATGACAGGGGAAGCTTTCTTT. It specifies CTGSLDGMTGEAFF.

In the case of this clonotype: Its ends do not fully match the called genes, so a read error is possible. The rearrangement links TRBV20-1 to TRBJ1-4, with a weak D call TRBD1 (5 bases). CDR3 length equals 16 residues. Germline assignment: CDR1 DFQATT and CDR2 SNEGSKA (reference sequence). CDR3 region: CSARPTRGWTNEKLFF. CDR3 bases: TGCAGCGCTAGACCTACAAGGGGATGGACTAATGAAAAACTGTTTTTT.

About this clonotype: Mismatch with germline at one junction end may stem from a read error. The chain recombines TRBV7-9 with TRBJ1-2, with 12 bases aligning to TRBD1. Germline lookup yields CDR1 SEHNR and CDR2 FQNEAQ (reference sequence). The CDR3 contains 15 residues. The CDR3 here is CANSLAGQGARGYTF. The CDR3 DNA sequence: TGTGCCAACAGCTTAGCGGGACAGGGGGCTCGGGGCTACACCTTC.